This TCR beta chain stems from a study of T cell responses to AZD1222 COVID-19 vaccine. Study-level results: No day 14 peak samples; only post-peak repertoires were characterized. Regions 160-218 and 743-854 dominated among vaccine-associated CD4 TCRs spanning spike. Spike-specific TCR breadth rose after two AZD1222 doses, and depth rose as well. Clonal diversity was possibly underestimated, and white British individuals and females predominated among donors.

About this clone itself: Its specificity is not known.

The CDR3 sequence is 16 residues long. Germline trimming cut 4 bases from V and 9 bases from J; bases unmatched to any gene: 15. CDR1 and CDR2 (germline): SGDLS, YYNGEE. The method was immunoSEQ multiplex PCR; TCRdb's version includes in-frame clones alone and lacks a portion of them. The table shows more than 150,000 clones, with around 94% occurring only once. This clonotype was obtained from an adult in good health. This chain links TRBV9 with TRBJ2-1, with 8 bases aligning to TRBD1. The sequencing here drew on peripheral blood, taken on day 0 of AZD1222 vaccination. As DNA, the CDR3 is TGTGCCAGCAGCCATAGTGTGGACAGGGTGGTAGTTGAGCAGTTCTTC. Its protein product is CASSHSVDRVVVEQFF.